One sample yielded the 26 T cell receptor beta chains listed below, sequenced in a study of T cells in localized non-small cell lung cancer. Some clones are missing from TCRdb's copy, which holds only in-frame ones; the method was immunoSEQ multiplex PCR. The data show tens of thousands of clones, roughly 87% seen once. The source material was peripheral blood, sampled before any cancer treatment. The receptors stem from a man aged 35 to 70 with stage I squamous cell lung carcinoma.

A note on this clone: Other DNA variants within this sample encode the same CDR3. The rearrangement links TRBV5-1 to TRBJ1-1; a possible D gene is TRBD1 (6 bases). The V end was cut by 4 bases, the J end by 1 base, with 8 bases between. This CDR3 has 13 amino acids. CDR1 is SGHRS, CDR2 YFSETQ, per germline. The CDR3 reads CASSQQGNTEAFF. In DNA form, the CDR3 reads TGCGCCAGCAGCCAACAGGGGAACACTGAAGCTTTCTTT.

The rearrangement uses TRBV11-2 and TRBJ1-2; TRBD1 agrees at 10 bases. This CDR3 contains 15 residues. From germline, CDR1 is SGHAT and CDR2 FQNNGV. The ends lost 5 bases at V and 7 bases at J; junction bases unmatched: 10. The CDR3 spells CASSPVGQGTSGYTF. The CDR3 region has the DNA TGTGCCAGCAGCCCTGTGGGACAGGGGACCTCTGGCTACACCTTC.

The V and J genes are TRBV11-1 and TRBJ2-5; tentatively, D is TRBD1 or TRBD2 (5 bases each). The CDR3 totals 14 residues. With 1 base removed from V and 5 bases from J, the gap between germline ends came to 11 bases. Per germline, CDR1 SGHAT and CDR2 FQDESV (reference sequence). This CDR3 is CASSLVLGTETQYF. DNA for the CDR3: TGTGCCAGCAGCTTAGTTCTGGGGACGGAGACCCAGTACTTC.

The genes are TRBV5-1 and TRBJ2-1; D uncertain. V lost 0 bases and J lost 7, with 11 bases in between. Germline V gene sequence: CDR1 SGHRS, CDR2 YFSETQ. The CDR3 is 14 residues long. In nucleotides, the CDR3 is TGCGCCAGCAGCTTGGGGATCGTTCCGAATGAGCAGTTCTTC. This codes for CASSLGIVPNEQFF.

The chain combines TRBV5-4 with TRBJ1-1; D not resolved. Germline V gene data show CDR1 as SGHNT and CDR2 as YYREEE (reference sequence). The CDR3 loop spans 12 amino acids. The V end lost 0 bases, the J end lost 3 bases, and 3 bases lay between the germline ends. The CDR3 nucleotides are TGTGCCAGCAGCTTGGAGGACACTGAAGCTTTCTTT. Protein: CASSLEDTEAFF.

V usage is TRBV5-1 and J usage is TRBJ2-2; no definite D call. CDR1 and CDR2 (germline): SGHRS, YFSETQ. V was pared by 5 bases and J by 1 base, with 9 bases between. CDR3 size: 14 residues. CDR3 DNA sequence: TGCGCCAGCAGTCGGGCCCTGAACACCGGGGAGCTGTTTTTT. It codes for CASSRALNTGELFF.

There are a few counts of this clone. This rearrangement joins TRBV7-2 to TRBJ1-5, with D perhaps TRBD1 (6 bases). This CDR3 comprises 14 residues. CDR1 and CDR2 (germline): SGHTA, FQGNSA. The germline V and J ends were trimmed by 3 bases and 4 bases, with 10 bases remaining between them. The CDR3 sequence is CASSLDSSNQPQHF. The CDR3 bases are TGTGCCAGCAGCTTGGACAGTTCGAATCAGCCCCAGCATTTT.

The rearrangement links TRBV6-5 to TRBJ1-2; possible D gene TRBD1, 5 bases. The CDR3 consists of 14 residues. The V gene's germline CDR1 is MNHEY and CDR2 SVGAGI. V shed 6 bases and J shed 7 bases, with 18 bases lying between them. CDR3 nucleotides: TGTGCCAGCAGCCCTAGTCAGGGACGATTTGGCTACACCTTC. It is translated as CASSPSQGRFGYTF.

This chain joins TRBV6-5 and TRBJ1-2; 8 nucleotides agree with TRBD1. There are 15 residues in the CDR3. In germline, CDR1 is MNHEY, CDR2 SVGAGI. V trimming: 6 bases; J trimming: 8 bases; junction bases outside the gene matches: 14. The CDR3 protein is CASRPDRASFWGYTF. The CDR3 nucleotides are TGTGCCAGCAGGCCGGACAGGGCCTCCTTTTGGGGCTACACCTTC.

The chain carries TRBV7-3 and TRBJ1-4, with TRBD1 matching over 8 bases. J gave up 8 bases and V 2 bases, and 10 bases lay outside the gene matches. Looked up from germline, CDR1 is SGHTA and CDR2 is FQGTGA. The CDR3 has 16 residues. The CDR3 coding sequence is TGTGCCAGCAGCTTAGGGCCAGGGGGCAGAGGGGAAAAACTGTTTTTT. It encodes CASSLGPGGRGEKLFF.

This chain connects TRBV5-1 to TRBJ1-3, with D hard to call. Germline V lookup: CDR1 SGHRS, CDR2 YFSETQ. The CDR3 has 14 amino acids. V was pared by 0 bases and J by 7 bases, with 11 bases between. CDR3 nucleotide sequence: TGCGCCAGCAGCTTGGATTTCAGAGGGAACACCATATATTTT. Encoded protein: CASSLDFRGNTIYF.

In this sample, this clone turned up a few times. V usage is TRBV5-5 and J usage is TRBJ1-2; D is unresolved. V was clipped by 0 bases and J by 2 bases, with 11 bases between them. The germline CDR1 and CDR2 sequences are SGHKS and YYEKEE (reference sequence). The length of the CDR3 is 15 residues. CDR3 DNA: TGTGCCAGCAGCTTGGACGTAAATGCGAACTATGGCTACACCTTC. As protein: CASSLDVNANYGYTF.

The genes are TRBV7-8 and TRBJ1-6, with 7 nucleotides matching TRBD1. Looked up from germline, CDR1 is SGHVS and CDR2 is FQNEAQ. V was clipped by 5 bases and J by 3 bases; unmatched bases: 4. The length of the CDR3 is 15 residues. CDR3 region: CASSPGTDYNSPLHF. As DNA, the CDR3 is TGTGCCAGCAGCCCGGGGACAGACTATAATTCACCCCTCCACTTT.

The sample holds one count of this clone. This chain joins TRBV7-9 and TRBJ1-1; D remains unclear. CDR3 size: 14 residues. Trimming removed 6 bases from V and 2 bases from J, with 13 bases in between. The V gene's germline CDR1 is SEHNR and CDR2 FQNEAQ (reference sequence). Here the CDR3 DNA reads TGTGCCAGCAGTTCAGGAGGGTATAACACTGAAGCTTTCTTT. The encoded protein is CASSSGGYNTEAFF. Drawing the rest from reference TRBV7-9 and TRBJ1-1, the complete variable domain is DTGVSQNPRHKITKRGQNVTFRCDPISEHNRLYWYRQTLGQGPEFLTYFQNEAQLEKSRLLSDRFSAERPKGSFSTLEIQRTEQGDSAMYLCASSSGGYNTEAFFGQGTRLTVV.

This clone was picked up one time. CDR3 amino acids: CASSYSGGSSYEQYF. CDR3 coding DNA: TGTGCCAGCAGTTACTCAGGGGGAAGCTCCTACGAGCAGTACTTC. The rearrangement uses TRBV6-5 and TRBJ2-7; D possibly corresponds to TRBD1 (6 bases). The germline V gene encodes CDR1 MNHEY and CDR2 SVGAGI. CDR3 length: 15 residues. Trimming left V 0 bases short and J 0 bases short, with 9 bases between.

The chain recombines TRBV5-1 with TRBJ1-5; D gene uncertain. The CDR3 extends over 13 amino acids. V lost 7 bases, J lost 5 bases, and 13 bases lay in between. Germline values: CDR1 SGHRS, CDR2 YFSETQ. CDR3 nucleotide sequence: TGCGCCAGCGGCACGGAGGTCGATCAGCCCCAGCATTTT. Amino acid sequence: CASGTEVDQPQHF.

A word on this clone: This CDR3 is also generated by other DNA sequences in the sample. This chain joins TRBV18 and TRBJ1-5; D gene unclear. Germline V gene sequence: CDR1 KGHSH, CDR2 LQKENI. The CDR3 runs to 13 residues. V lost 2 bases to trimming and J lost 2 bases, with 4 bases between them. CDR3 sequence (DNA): TGTGCCAGCTCACCAGGGGGCAATCAGCCCCAGCATTTT. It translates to CASSPGGNQPQHF.

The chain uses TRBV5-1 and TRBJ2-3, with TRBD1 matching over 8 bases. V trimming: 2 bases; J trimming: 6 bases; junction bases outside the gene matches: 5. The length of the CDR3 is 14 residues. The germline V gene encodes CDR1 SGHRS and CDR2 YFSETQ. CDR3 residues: CASSLMTGADTQYF. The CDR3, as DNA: TGCGCCAGCAGCTTAATGACAGGGGCGGATACGCAGTATTTT.

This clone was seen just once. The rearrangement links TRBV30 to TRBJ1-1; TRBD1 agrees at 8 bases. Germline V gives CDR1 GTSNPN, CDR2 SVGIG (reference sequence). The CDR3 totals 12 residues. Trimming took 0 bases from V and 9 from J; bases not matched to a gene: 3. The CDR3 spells CAWSVGTGQAFF. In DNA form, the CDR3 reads TGTGCCTGGAGTGTAGGGACAGGACAAGCTTTCTTT.

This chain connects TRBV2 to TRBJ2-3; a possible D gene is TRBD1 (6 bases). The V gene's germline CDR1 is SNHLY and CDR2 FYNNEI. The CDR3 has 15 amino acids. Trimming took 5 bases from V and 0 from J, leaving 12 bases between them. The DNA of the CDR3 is TGTGCCAGCAGTACCATGACAGGCAGCACAGATACGCAGTATTTT. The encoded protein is CASSTMTGSTDTQYF.

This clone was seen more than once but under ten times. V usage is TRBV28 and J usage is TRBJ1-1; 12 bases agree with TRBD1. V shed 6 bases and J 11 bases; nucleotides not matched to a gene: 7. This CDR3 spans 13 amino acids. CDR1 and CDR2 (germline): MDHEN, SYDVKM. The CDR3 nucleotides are TGTGCCAGCAGGGGACAGGGGGCACGGGATGCTTTCTTT. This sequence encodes CASRGQGARDAFF.

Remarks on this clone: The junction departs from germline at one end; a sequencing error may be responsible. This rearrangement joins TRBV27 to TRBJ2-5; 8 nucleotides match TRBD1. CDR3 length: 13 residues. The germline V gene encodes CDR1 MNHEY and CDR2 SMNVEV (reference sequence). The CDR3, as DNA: TGTGCCAGCAGTGTCACACGGGACAGGCCCCCGCACTTC. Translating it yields CASSVTRDRPPHF.

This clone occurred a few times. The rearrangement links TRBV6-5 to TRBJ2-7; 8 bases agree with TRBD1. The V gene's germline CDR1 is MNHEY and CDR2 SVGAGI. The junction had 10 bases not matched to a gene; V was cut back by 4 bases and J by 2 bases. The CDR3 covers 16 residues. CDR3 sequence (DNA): TGTGCCAGCAGTTTCTCGACCGGGACAGGACCCTACGAGCAGTACTTC. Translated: CASSFSTGTGPYEQYF.

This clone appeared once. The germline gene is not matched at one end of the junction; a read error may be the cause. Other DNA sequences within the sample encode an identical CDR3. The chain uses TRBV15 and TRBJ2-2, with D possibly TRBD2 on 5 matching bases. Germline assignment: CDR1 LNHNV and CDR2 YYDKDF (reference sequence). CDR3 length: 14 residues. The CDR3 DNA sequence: TGTGCCACCAGCAGAGCAGGAACGACCGGGGAGTTGTTTTTT. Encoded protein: CATSRAGTTGELFF. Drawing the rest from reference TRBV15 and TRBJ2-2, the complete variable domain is DAMVIQNPRYQVTQFGKPVTLSCSQTLNHNVMYWYQQKSSQAPKLLFHYYDKDFNNEADTPDNFQSRRPNTSFCFLDIRSPGLGDTAMYLCATSRAGTTGELFFGEGSRLTVL.

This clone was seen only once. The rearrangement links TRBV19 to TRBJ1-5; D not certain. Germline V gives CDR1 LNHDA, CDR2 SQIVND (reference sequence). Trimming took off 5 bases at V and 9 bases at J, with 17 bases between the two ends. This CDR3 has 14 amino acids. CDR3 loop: CASSPFDSMLPQHF. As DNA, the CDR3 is TGTGCCAGTAGTCCATTCGATAGTATGTTGCCCCAGCATTTT. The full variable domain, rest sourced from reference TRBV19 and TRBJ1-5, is DGGITQSPKYLFRKEGQNVTLSCEQNLNHDAMYWYRQDPGQGLRLIYYSQIVNDFQKGDIAEGYSVSREKKESFPLTVTSAQKNPTAFYLCASSPFDSMLPQHFGDGTRLSIL.

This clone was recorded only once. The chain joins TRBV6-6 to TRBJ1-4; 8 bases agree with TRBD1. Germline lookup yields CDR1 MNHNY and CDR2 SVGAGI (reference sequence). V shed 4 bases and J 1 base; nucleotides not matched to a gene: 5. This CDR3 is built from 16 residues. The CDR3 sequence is CASSWGTGGTNEKLFF. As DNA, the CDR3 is TGTGCCAGCAGTTGGGGGACAGGTGGAACTAATGAAAAACTGTTTTTT.